The rows below give T cell receptor beta chains drawn from one sample of a study of beta chain features in type 1 diabetes. Only in-frame clones appear in the TCRdb table, and some are missing; sequencing was by immunoSEQ multiplex PCR. Of 500,000 to 800,000 clones listed, around 12% are singletons. Sequencing was performed on naive CD4+ T cells from blood. The receptor source for this set is a man aged 25 to 40 with type 1 diabetes. Each CDR3 is given with its conserved first and last residue. Fields, in order: clone size, V gene, D gene, J gene, CDR3 DNA, CDR3 protein. D genes are given only for firm matches. Clone size appears in some rows only: once, few, many, or a class for an expanded clone.

abundance: few; v_gene: TRBV7-2; d_gene: NA; j_gene: TRBJ2-5; CDR3nt: TGTGCCAGCAGCTTCGGCACTAGGGGAGAGACCCAGTACTTC; CDR3aa: CASSFGTRGETQYF
abundance: few; v_gene: TRBV7-3; d_gene: NA; j_gene: TRBJ2-6; CDR3nt: TGTGCCAGCAGCCCCCCGAAAGCTGGGGCCAACGTCCTGACTTTC; CDR3aa: CASSPPKAGANVLTF
abundance: few; v_gene: TRBV9; d_gene: NA; j_gene: TRBJ2-3; CDR3nt: TGTGCCAGCAGCGTAGCTACAGGGCCCTATAGCACAGATACGCAGTATTTT; CDR3aa: CASSVATGPYSTDTQYF
abundance: few; v_gene: TRBV5-6; d_gene: NA; j_gene: TRBJ1-3; CDR3nt: TGTGCCAGCAGCTTGGTCGGATCAAGCTCTGGAAACACCATATATTTT; CDR3aa: CASSLVGSSSGNTIYF
abundance: few; v_gene: TRBV27; d_gene: TRBD1; j_gene: TRBJ2-3; CDR3nt: TGTGCCAGCAGTTTCCCTACAGGGGGCCCTGTAGATACGCAGTATTTT; CDR3aa: CASSFPTGGPVDTQYF
abundance: NA; v_gene: TRBV28; d_gene: TRBD1; j_gene: TRBJ1-6; CDR3nt: TGTGCCAGCGGGGCAGGGGGCTCCTATAATTCACCCCTCCACTTT; CDR3aa: CASGAGGSYNSPLHF
abundance: NA; v_gene: TRBV29-1; d_gene: TRBD1; j_gene: TRBJ1-2; CDR3nt: TGCAGCGTGGCGGGACAGGCCTATGGCTACACCTTC; CDR3aa: CSVAGQAYGYTF
abundance: NA; v_gene: TRBV7-2; d_gene: NA; j_gene: TRBJ2-3; CDR3nt: TGTGCCAGCAGCGCCCCGAACTCCCGAGGGACGCAGTATTTT; CDR3aa: CASSAPNSRGTQYF
abundance: few; v_gene: TRBV5-8; d_gene: NA; j_gene: TRBJ1-5; CDR3nt: TGTGCCAGCAGCTCCCCTACTAGGGGCAATCAGCCCCAGCATTTT; CDR3aa: CASSSPTRGNQPQHF
abundance: NA; v_gene: TRBV11-2; d_gene: TRBD1; j_gene: TRBJ2-4; CDR3nt: TGTGCCACTCGACAGGGGGCCGCCAAAAACATTCAGTACTTC; CDR3aa: CATRQGAAKNIQYF
abundance: few; v_gene: TRBV27; d_gene: NA; j_gene: TRBJ2-3; CDR3nt: TGTGCCAGCAGTTTATCGTGGCTTAGCACAGATACGCAGTATTTT; CDR3aa: CASSLSWLSTDTQYF
abundance: NA; v_gene: TRBV2; d_gene: NA; j_gene: TRBJ2-2; CDR3nt: TGTGCCAGCAGTCCCGGACTGATAAGGGAGCTGTTTTTT; CDR3aa: CASSPGLIRELFF
abundance: NA; v_gene: TRBV9; d_gene: NA; j_gene: TRBJ2-3; CDR3nt: TGTGCCAGCAGCGCTGGGAATCCTAGCACAGATACGCAGTATTTT; CDR3aa: CASSAGNPSTDTQYF
abundance: few; v_gene: TRBV7-8; d_gene: NA; j_gene: TRBJ2-6; CDR3nt: TGTGCCAGCAGCTTAGGCACAACCTGGGGGGCTTCTGGGGCCAACGTCCTGACTTTC; CDR3aa: CASSLGTTWGASGANVLTF
abundance: few; v_gene: TRBV6-5; d_gene: NA; j_gene: TRBJ2-7; CDR3nt: TGTGCCAGCAGTTACTCGATATTAGGACAAAGCTACGAGCAGTACTTC; CDR3aa: CASSYSILGQSYEQYF
abundance: NA; v_gene: TRBV27; d_gene: NA; j_gene: TRBJ2-1; CDR3nt: TGTGCCAGCAGTTTCGTGACGGGGGCTTACAATGAGCAGTTCTTC; CDR3aa: CASSFVTGAYNEQFF
abundance: NA; v_gene: TRBV4-3; d_gene: TRBD2; j_gene: TRBJ2-1; CDR3nt: TGCGCCAGCAGCCTAGAGACTAGCGGGGGCCCCGATGAGCAGTTCTTC; CDR3aa: CASSLETSGGPDEQFF
abundance: few; v_gene: TRBV6-5; d_gene: NA; j_gene: TRBJ1-1; CDR3nt: TGTGCCAGCAGTTATTTTTTTATGGGCTCTGAAGCTTTCTTT; CDR3aa: CASSYFFMGSEAFF
abundance: few; v_gene: TRBV4-3; d_gene: TRBD1; j_gene: TRBJ2-7; CDR3nt: TGCGCCAGCAGCCAAGAGCCCCAGGGGGCGAGCGAGCAGTACTTC; CDR3aa: CASSQEPQGASEQYF
abundance: NA; v_gene: TRBV9; d_gene: NA; j_gene: TRBJ2-7; CDR3nt: TGTGCCAGCAGCGGAACAGGGCAGTCCTACGAGCAGTACTTC; CDR3aa: CASSGTGQSYEQYF
abundance: few; v_gene: TRBV9; d_gene: TRBD1; j_gene: TRBJ2-1; CDR3nt: TGTGCCAGCAGCGTAGCTAGCGGGACAGGGGGCTACAATGAGCAGTTCTTC; CDR3aa: CASSVASGTGGYNEQFF
abundance: few; v_gene: TRBV11-3; d_gene: TRBD1; j_gene: TRBJ1-1; CDR3nt: TGTGCCAGCAGCGGCCGGGACAGGAACACTGAAGCTTTCTTT; CDR3aa: CASSGRDRNTEAFF
abundance: few; v_gene: TRBV7-3; d_gene: NA; j_gene: TRBJ1-1; CDR3nt: TGTGCCAGCAGCTTAATGGCCGTGGACACTGAAGCTTTCTTT; CDR3aa: CASSLMAVDTEAFF
abundance: NA; v_gene: TRBV9; d_gene: TRBD1; j_gene: TRBJ1-2; CDR3nt: TGTGCCAGCGGAGGACAGGGTGGCTATGGCTACACCTTC; CDR3aa: CASGGQGGYGYTF
abundance: NA; v_gene: TRBV7-2; d_gene: TRBD1; j_gene: TRBJ2-4; CDR3nt: TGTGCCAGCAGCTTAGGGGACAGGGGGCGTGAAGCCAAAAACATTCAGTACTTC; CDR3aa: CASSLGDRGREAKNIQYF
abundance: NA; v_gene: TRBV27; d_gene: NA; j_gene: TRBJ2-2; CDR3nt: TGTGCCAGCAGTCTGGACACCGCGGGCGGGGAGCTGTTTTTT; CDR3aa: CASSLDTAGGELFF
abundance: NA; v_gene: TRBV7-9; d_gene: NA; j_gene: TRBJ2-7; CDR3nt: TGTGCCAGCAGCTTCCAGGACGGTATCTACGAGCAGTACTTC; CDR3aa: CASSFQDGIYEQYF
abundance: few; v_gene: TRBV2; d_gene: NA; j_gene: TRBJ1-1; CDR3nt: TGTGCCAGCAGTGTCGATCATCTCTTTGAAGCTTTCTTT; CDR3aa: CASSVDHLFEAFF
abundance: NA; v_gene: TRBV18; d_gene: NA; j_gene: TRBJ2-5; CDR3nt: TGTGCCAGCTCACCACCCCGGGGGCTCCAAGAGACCCAGTACTTC; CDR3aa: CASSPPRGLQETQYF
abundance: NA; v_gene: TRBV18; d_gene: NA; j_gene: TRBJ2-1; CDR3nt: TGTGCCAGCTCGGATCAGGGAGAGCAGTTCTTC; CDR3aa: CASSDQGEQFF
abundance: NA; v_gene: TRBV2; d_gene: TRBD2; j_gene: TRBJ2-5; CDR3nt: TGTGCCAGCAACCTACTAGCGTCAGAGACCCAGTACTTC; CDR3aa: CASNLLASETQYF
abundance: few; v_gene: TRBV10-3; d_gene: TRBD1; j_gene: TRBJ2-5; CDR3nt: TGTGCCATCAGTCCCGGGACAGGGTTAGAGACCCAGTACTTC; CDR3aa: CAISPGTGLETQYF
abundance: few; v_gene: TRBV7-2; d_gene: NA; j_gene: TRBJ2-2; CDR3nt: TGTGCCAGCAGCTTAGCGCCGATCCCCGCGAACACCGGGGAGCTGTTTTTT; CDR3aa: CASSLAPIPANTGELFF
abundance: few; v_gene: TRBV28; d_gene: NA; j_gene: TRBJ2-4; CDR3nt: TGTGCCAGCAGTTCCAGCCTCAAAAACATTCAGTACTTC; CDR3aa: CASSSSLKNIQYF
abundance: few; v_gene: TRBV25-1; d_gene: NA; j_gene: TRBJ2-5; CDR3nt: TGTGCCAGCAGTGGCCGGACAGCAGGGGAGACCCAGTACTTC; CDR3aa: CASSGRTAGETQYF
abundance: few; v_gene: TRBV5-1; d_gene: NA; j_gene: TRBJ2-5; CDR3nt: TGCGCCAGCAGCTTGGCCATAAGACAGCAAGAGACCCAGTACTTC; CDR3aa: CASSLAIRQQETQYF
abundance: NA; v_gene: TRBV10-3; d_gene: NA; j_gene: TRBJ2-1; CDR3nt: TGTGCCATCAGTGCCCGGGACAATGAGCAGTTCTTC; CDR3aa: CAISARDNEQFF
abundance: few; v_gene: TRBV4-3; d_gene: TRBD2; j_gene: TRBJ2-7; CDR3nt: TGCGCCAGCAGCCAAGATCGGGCCCCCCGGGAGGGCGAGCAGTACTTC; CDR3aa: CASSQDRAPREGEQYF
abundance: few; v_gene: TRBV2; d_gene: NA; j_gene: TRBJ2-5; CDR3nt: TGTGCCAGCAGTGGGACAGTACAAGAGACCCAGTACTTC; CDR3aa: CASSGTVQETQYF
abundance: few; v_gene: TRBV15; d_gene: NA; j_gene: TRBJ2-1; CDR3nt: TGTGCCACCAGCAGAAGACAGCTTAGTGCTTCTTTTGGTGAGCAGTTCTTC; CDR3aa: CATSRRQLSASFGEQFF
abundance: few; v_gene: TRBV19; d_gene: NA; j_gene: TRBJ2-2; CDR3nt: TGTGCCAGTAGTACACGTATTAGAGGAGTACGGAACACCGGGGAGCTGTTTTTT; CDR3aa: CASSTRIRGVRNTGELFF